This TCR beta chain originates from a study of blood T cell repertoires in COVID-19. Whole-study context: In each case, the material was cDNA or gDNA derived from T cells, B-cell-depleted T cells, or PBMCs.

The CDR3 sequence is 13 residues long. Germline CDR1 reads GTSNPN; CDR2 reads SVGIG (reference sequence). With V trimmed by 6 bases and J by 6 bases, 6 bases remained unmatched. In the authors' workflow: Estimation of nucleated cell counts relied on the amplification of reference gene primers. The assay was immunoSEQ multiplex PCR, and TCRdb's table has in-frame clones only and misses some. V and J calls and clone size are copied from that table; D and trimming were computed from the DNA. The table shows around 200,000 clones, with about nine tenths occurring only once. J is TRBJ1-5 and V is TRBV30, with 9 bases fitting TRBD1. The clonotype was recovered from a man aged 40-55 years with acute or convalescent COVID-19. Sequencing used peripheral blood. The CDR3 loop reads CACSRDRVQPQHF. Here the CDR3 DNA reads TGTGCCTGCTCCCGGGACAGGGTTCAGCCCCAGCATTTT.